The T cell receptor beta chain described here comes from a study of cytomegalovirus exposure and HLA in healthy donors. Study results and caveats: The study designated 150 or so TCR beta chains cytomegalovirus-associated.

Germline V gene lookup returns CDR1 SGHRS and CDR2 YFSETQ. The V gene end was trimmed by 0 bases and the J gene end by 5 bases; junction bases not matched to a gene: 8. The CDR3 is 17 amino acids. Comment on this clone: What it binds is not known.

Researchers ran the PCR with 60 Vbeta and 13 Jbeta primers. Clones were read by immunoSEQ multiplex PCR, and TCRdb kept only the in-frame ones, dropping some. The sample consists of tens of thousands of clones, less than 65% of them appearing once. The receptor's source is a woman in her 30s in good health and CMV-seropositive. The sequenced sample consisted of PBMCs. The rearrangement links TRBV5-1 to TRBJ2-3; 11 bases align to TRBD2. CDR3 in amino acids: CASSLAIAGGQVDTQYF. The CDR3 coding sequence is TGCGCCAGCAGCTTGGCGATAGCGGGGGGGCAGGTAGATACGCAGTATTTT.